The rows below give T cell receptor beta chains drawn from one sample of a study of tumor-infiltrating lymphocytes in primary liver carcinoma. One entry per CDR3 protein, called by TCRdb with MiXCR from the multiplex PCR reads. The table includes approximately 320,000 distinct CDR3 sequences, more than 55% detected once. The material sequenced was peripheral blood. These TCRs come from a woman in her thirties with primary liver carcinoma and hepatitis B virus infection. The CDR3 runs from the conserved cysteine through the conserved F or W. The D gene is left open where the match is weak. Size is omitted from some rows. Given values are once, few, many or a class for expanded clones.

D	size	V	J	CDR3	DNA
-	few	TRBV12-3/TRBV12-4	TRBJ2-7	CASSLSRGGPGEQYF	TGTGCCAGCAGTTTATCTAGGGGGGGACCGGGCGAGCAGTACTTC
TRBD2	-	TRBV4-1	TRBJ2-1	CASGQTSGGFYNEQFF	TGCGCCAGCGGACAGACTAGCGGGGGCTTCTACAATGAGCAGTTCTTC
-	-	TRBV29-1	TRBJ2-5	CSSRLDQETQYF	TGTAGCAGTAGACTAGACCAAGAGACCCAGTACTTC
TRBD1	-	TRBV5-5	TRBJ1-2	CASSSQGDYGYTF	TGTGCCAGCAGTTCGCAGGGGGACTATGGCTACACCTTC
TRBD1	once	TRBV6-5	TRBJ1-2	CASSGDRDTYVCTF	TGTGCCAGCAGTGGAGACAGGGACACCTATGTCTGCACCTTC
-	once	TRBV11-2	TRBJ2-1	CVSSLAGLDNEQFF	TGTGTCAGCAGCTTAGCTGGGCTAGACAATGAGCAGTTCTTC
-	many	TRBV11-2	TRBJ2-1	CASSLDPLNEQFF	TGTGCCAGCAGCTTAGACCCCCTCAATGAGCAGTTCTTC
TRBD1	many	TRBV6-5	TRBJ2-2	CASSYSDGTGGVGELFF	TGTGCCAGCAGTTACTCGGATGGGACAGGGGGCGTCGGGGAGCTGTTTTTT
-	-	TRBV11-2	TRBJ2-3	CVGSPRETSSTDTQYF	TGTGTCGGCAGCCCAAGGGAGACGTCGAGCACAGATACGCAGTATTTT
TRBD2	once	TRBV7-8	TRBJ2-7	CTSSPRGTSGYEQYF	TGTACCAGCAGCCCCCGGGGGACTAGCGGCTACGAGCAGTACTTC
-	-	TRBV28	TRBJ2-7	CASSLPLEGWYSYEQYF	TGTGCTAGTAGCCTCCCTTTGGAGGGATGGTACTCCTACGAGCAGTACTTC
-	-	TRBV11-2	TRBJ1-2	CASSLDVGYGLVNYGYIF	TGTGCCAGCAGCTTAGATGTTGGTTACGGTCTTGTTAACTATGGCTACATCTTC
-	-	TRBV4-2	TRBJ2-7	CASSPRASSSSYEQYF	TGTGCCAGCAGCCCGAGGGCCAGTAGTTCTTCCTACGAGCAGTACTTC
TRBD1	few	TRBV12-3/TRBV12-4	TRBJ1-2	CASSFVGGQTGYTF	TGTGCCAGCAGTTTTGTAGGGGGCCAAACTGGCTACACCTTC
-	many	TRBV6-2/TRBV6-3	TRBJ2-3	CASSPRHTDTQYF	TGTGCCAGCAGCCCGCGACACACAGATACGCAGTATTTT
-	many	TRBV6-5	TRBJ2-7	CASRGAIGSYEQYF	TGTGCCAGCAGGGGGGCAATCGGGTCCTACGAGCAGTACTTC
TRBD2	-	TRBV14	TRBJ2-1	CASSQGAGGPVYNEQFF	TGTGCCAGCAGCCAAGGCGCGGGAGGGCCGGTTTACAATGAGCAGTTCTTC
TRBD1	-	TRBV6-5	TRBJ2-6	CASRMGQGASGANILTF	TGTGCCAGCAGAATGGGACAGGGGGCAAGTGGGGCCAACATCCTGACTTTC
-	-	TRBV29-1	TRBJ2-7	CSVDQGYEPYF	TGCAGCGTCGATCAGGGTTACGAGCCGTACTTC
TRBD2	-	TRBV24-1	TRBJ2-2	CATSPAGAPGEPFF	TGTGCCACCAGTCCAGCGGGAGCCCCCGGGGAGCCGTTTTTT
-	few	TRBV7-9	TRBJ2-1	CASSSRDSEQFF	TGTGCCAGCAGCTCCAGGGATTCTGAGCAGTTCTTC
-	many	TRBV29-1	TRBJ2-3	CSVDWTDTQYF	TGCAGCGTTGACTGGACAGATACGCAGTATTTT
-	many	TRBV5-5	TRBJ2-1	CASSLADRSSYNEQFF	TGTGCCAGCAGCTTGGCCGACAGGAGCTCCTACAATGAGCAGTTCTTC
-	-	TRBV5-4	TRBJ1-1	CARSLPDGGTEAFF	TGTGCCAGGAGCTTGCCCGATGGGGGCACTGAAGCTTTCTTT
TRBD2	-	TRBV6-5	TRBJ2-5	CASSRGLAPVETQYF	TGTGCCAGCAGTCGTGGACTAGCCCCCGTCGAGACCCAGTACTTC
TRBD1	-	TRBV29-1	TRBJ1-3	CSVGSGTAVNTIYF	TGCAGCGTCGGCTCCGGGACAGCTGTAAACACCATATATTTT
TRBD1	few	TRBV13	TRBJ2-5	CASSLTPTGGETQYF	TGTGCCAGCAGCCTTACCCCGACAGGGGGAGAGACCCAGTACTTC
TRBD1	few	TRBV5-5	TRBJ2-4	CASSYRTGTKNIQYF	TGTGCCAGCAGCTACAGGACAGGCACCAAAAACATTCAGTACTTC
TRBD1	few	TRBV24-1	TRBJ2-3	CATSDPGQGGTDTQYF	TGTGCCACCAGTGACCCGGGACAGGGGGGCACAGATACGCAGTATTTT
-	-	TRBV6-5	TRBJ2-5	CASSFEGSGLQETQYF	TGTGCCAGCAGTTTTGAGGGTTCCGGGCTCCAAGAGACCCAGTACTTC
-	few	TRBV5-1	TRBJ2-5	CASSLGWQGETQYF	TGCGCCAGCAGCTTGGGTTGGCAGGGAGAGACCCAGTACTTC
-	many	TRBV11-2	TRBJ2-5	CASSQTPLIQYF	TGTGCCAGCAGCCAGACCCCGTTAATCCAGTACTTC
-	many	TRBV10-3	TRBJ2-7	CAISEAQGTYEQYF	TGTGCCATCAGTGAGGCACAGGGCACCTACGAGCAGTACTTC
-	-	TRBV6-1	TRBJ2-7	CASNLAVAGPYKQYF	TGTGCCAGCAATTTAGCGGTCGCCGGTCCCTACAAGCAGTACTTC
-	-	TRBV6-1	TRBJ1-5	CASRQSGANDQPQHF	TGTGCCAGCAGACAATCAGGGGCGAATGATCAGCCCCAGCATTTT
TRBD2	-	TRBV11-1	TRBJ2-1	CASSLAVAGGPIHEHFF	TGTGCCAGTAGCTTGGCCGTAGCGGGAGGGCCGATCCATGAGCACTTCTTC
-	few	TRBV29-1	TRBJ1-5	CSVDFGIGNQPQHF	TGCAGCGTTGACTTCGGGATAGGGAATCAGCCCCAGCATTTT
-	-	TRBV12-3/TRBV12-4	TRBJ1-4	CASKLRQSTNEKLFF	TGTGCCAGCAAGCTACGTCAGTCAACTAATGAAAAACTGTTTTTT
TRBD1	few	TRBV5-1	TRBJ2-5	CASSMGQVKETQYF	TGCGCCAGCAGCATGGGACAGGTGAAAGAGACCCAGTACTTC
-	-	TRBV5-1	TRBJ2-7	CASSLLAGSYEQYF	TGCGCCAGCAGCTTGCTTGCAGGGTCCTACGAGCAGTACTTC
TRBD2	-	TRBV10-3	TRBJ2-3	CAIKEPGGADTQYF	TGTGCCATCAAGGAGCCGGGAGGGGCCGATACGCAGTATTTT
-	few	TRBV6-5	TRBJ2-4	CASRAATKNIQYF	TGTGCCAGCAGGGCGGCTACCAAAAACATTCAGTACTTC
-	-	TRBV14	TRBJ2-5	CASSQVGRQETQYF	TGTGCCAGCAGCCAAGTCGGGAGACAAGAGACCCAGTACTTC
-	once	TRBV12-3/TRBV12-4	TRBJ2-7	CASTLTSSYEQYF	TGTGCCAGCACCCTGACATCCTCCTACGAGCAGTACTTC
-	once	TRBV11-2	TRBJ2-1	CASSLESGRGVEQFF	TGTGCCAGCAGCTTAGAATCCGGGAGAGGGGTTGAGCAGTTCTTC
-	-	TRBV28	TRBJ1-1	CASTEARGNTEAFF	TGTGCCAGCACGGAGGCTAGGGGCAATACTGAAGCTTTCTTT
-	-	TRBV4-1	TRBJ2-3	CASSQDGRGRGTTHYF	TGCGCCAGCAGCCAAGATGGAAGGGGACGGGGCACCACGCACTATTTT
-	-	TRBV6-6	TRBJ1-5	CASSYGGSNQPQHF	TGTGCCAGCAGTTACGGGGGAAGTAATCAGCCCCAGCATTTT
-	-	TRBV18	TRBJ2-1	CASSPSREEQFF	TGTGCCAGCTCACCATCCCGGGAGGAGCAGTTCTTC
-	many	TRBV29-1	TRBJ1-1	CSVGAEAFF	TGCAGCGTTGGAGCTGAAGCTTTCTTT
TRBD1	-	TRBV13	TRBJ1-6	CASSSTTGEGYSPLHF	TGTGCCAGCAGCTCGACGACAGGGGAGGGGTATTCACCCCTCCACTTT
TRBD1	once	TRBV6-5	TRBJ2-7	CASSYSMGDRVGYERYF	TGTGCCAGCAGTTACTCGATGGGGGACAGGGTAGGATACGAGCGGTACTTC